This TCR beta chain came from a study of regulatory T cells in long-lasting Graves disease. Relying on iRepertoire HTBI primers and Arm-PCR of CDR3 regions, the team built TCR beta libraries. TCRdb reprocessed the multiplex PCR reads via MiXCR and lists one record per CDR3 protein. The sample yields 300,000 to 400,000 distinct CDR3 sequences, 20% seen once. Overall study findings and caveats: Because few samples were included, accuracy may have been lower. Clonotypes that were public and shared totalled around 2,700 in persistent patients versus 750 to 1,000 in new patients. When disease was persistent, TRBV28, TRBJ1-2 and TRBJ2-5 were the favored segments.

For this clonotype: The antigen remains undetermined.

Regarding time point: persistent/refractory GD, antithyroid drugs over 5 years with positive TRAb. Construction of the TCR library relied on RNA isolated from PBMCs. CDR3 length equals 14 residues. V was cut by 0 bases and J by 1 base, with 6 bases left in between. The germline CDR1 and CDR2 sequences are SGHTA and FQGTGA. The source was peripheral blood mononuclear cells (PBMCs), collected when the disease was refractory, from a patient treated with antithyroid drugs. The rearrangement joins TRBV7-3 to TRBJ1-1; D is ambiguous. The sequence was obtained from a female donor with Graves disease. The DNA of the CDR3 is TGTGCCAGCAGCTTAACACCGAGGAACACTGAAGCTTTCTTT. It codes for CASSLTPRNTEAFF.